Given below is one T cell receptor (beta chain) in context. This clone has just a few counts. Its antigen is currently not known. Per-base quality was not reported, and no clone a single base away is much larger than it. These data originate in a study of CD8+ T cells in alopecia areata (dated by TCRdb to about 2018). Describing the broader study: Treated patients were enrolled in an open-label pilot trial of oral tofacitinib at 5 to 10 mg twice daily for moderate-to-severe alopecia areata. immunoSEQ multiplex PCR using 35 Vbeta forward primers and 13 Jbeta reverse primers was used to amplify TCRbeta CDR3 regions. Human TCRbeta sequencing covered scalp tissue and sorted CD4+ and CD8+ peripheral blood T cells from patchy and totalis/universalis alopecia areata patients and healthy controls. Clonality in the scalp was compared among normal scalp (n=4), patchy alopecia areata scalp (n=8), and alopecia totalis/universalis scalp (n=8). Biopsies were taken from tofacitinib-treated patients at baseline and at 4 and 24 weeks of treatment, and a later scalp biopsy was taken in several of the tofacitinib-treated patients. Patients received tofacitinib for 6 to 18 months and were then followed off drug for 6 months to check for delayed response and recurrence. RNA was extracted with the PAXgene miRNA kit for fixed scalp, the miRNeasy kit for PBMCs, and the RNeasy kit for mouse skin. To study T cell clonal expansion in alopecia areata, the researchers applied high-throughput TCRbeta sequencing to both the C3H/HeJ mouse model and human patients. What the study reported, not specific to this receptor: TCR sequences shared between patients were less clear than in mice, possibly partly because of HLA diversity in the patient population. Lesional scalp, especially in alopecia totalis/universalis, showed higher clonality and more expanded CD8+ clones than normal scalp, suggesting antigenic drive. Unlike mouse skin, where gammadelta T cells dominate, normal human skin contains resident alphabeta T cells that get sequenced too, which complicates analysis of the scalp TCR repertoire.

Preparation of the library involved the immunoSEQ multiplex PCR assay. To provide template for TCR sequencing, every sample had RNA extracted and reverse transcribed into cDNA. SuperScript III was used to make first-strand cDNA, primed with a 2:1 mix of oligo-dT and random hexamers. A synthetic immune receptor repertoire was used to gauge amplification bias, and whatever bias remained was removed computationally. Turning to the authors' computational methods: Raw reads were preprocessed to remove errors, and CDR3 was defined by IMGT conventions from the conserved cysteine to phenylalanine. Clonality was computed as 1 minus the Shannon entropy, with the entropy normalized by log2 of the number of productive unique TCRs. Scalp TCRbeta sequences were cross-referenced with sorted blood CD4 and CD8 repertoires so that the CD4 or CD8 identity of scalp clones could be inferred. TCRdb took this table from immuneACCESS and kept in-frame rearrangements with V and J called. Such tables lack part of the clones; where checked against another copy, unresolved V genes explain under half of the gap, and the rest is unexplained. That table furnishes V, J and clone size, whereas the DNA furnished D and trimming. The sample table holds more than 100,000 clones, of which roughly 61% were seen once. 3.5% to 5.5% of the sample rests with the top ten.

The sample's time point, from its label and the paper: baseline before oral tofacitinib. Lesional scalp punch biopsies and peripheral blood were obtained from alopecia areata patients. PBMCs were isolated by density centrifugation and stained for CD3, CD4 and CD8, and CD4+ and CD8+ T cells were sorted on a FACSAria. The CDR3 has 14 amino acids, counting the end cysteine and phenylalanine. Just CDR3 DNA is preserved here, 42 bases in frame from base 1. Germline trimming amounts to 4 bases on V and 3 bases on J, with 2 as the count of junction bases outside the gene matches. According to the germline V gene, CDR1 reads SGHRS and CDR2 reads YFSETQ.

The chain employs TRBV5-1 and TRBJ1-1; 11 middle bases align to TRBD1. This material consisted of CD4+ T cells sorted from blood, taken at week 0. The origin of this receptor is a human donor with alopecia areata. CDR3 reads: CASSRDRGDTEAFF. The DNA is as follows: TGCGCCAGCAGCCGGGACAGGGGGGACACTGAAGCTTTCTTT.